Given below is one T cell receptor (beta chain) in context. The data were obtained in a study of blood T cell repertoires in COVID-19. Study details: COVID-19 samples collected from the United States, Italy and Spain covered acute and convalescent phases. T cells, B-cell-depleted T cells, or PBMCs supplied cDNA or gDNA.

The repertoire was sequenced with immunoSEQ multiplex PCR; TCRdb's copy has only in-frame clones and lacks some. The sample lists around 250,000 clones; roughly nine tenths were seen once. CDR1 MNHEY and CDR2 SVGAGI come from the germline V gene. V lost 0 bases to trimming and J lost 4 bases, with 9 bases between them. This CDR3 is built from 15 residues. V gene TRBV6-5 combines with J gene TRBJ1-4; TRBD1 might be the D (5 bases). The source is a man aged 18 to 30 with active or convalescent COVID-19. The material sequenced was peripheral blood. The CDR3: CASSYSGHNNEKLFF. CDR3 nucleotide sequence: TGTGCCAGCAGTTACTCCGGACACAATAATGAAAAACTGTTTTTT.